The following is a T cell receptor (beta chain) sequence with its context. What it binds is not known. During the collection period, no donor immune events like infections were recorded. This sample is drawn from a study of identifying expanded T cells in peripheral blood. Assay used: immunoSEQ multiplex PCR; TCRdb lists only in-frame clones, some missing. The sample yields about 89,000 clones, approximately 84% seen once. Study-level findings and limits: Technical replicates showed roughly 1.2 changed clones; around 2 weeks 15 to 20; four weeks 19. Variance in clone template counts between roughly two-week samples significantly increased with total template count across all healthy donors.

This CDR3 region has 11 residues. Germline V gene lookup returns CDR1 SGHDN and CDR2 FVKESK. V dropped 3 bases and J dropped 4 bases, with 4 bases sitting between them. Sequenced input: blood. This chain connects TRBV14 to TRBJ2-7; unclear D gene. The clonotype originates from a person aged 18 to 75 in good health. CDR3 sequence reads: CASSQGYEQYF. The CDR3, as DNA: TGTGCCAGCAGCCAGGGGTACGAGCAGTACTTC.